Each of the 26 T cell receptor beta chains below was sequenced from the same sample in a study of Ad26.COV2.S vaccination and SARS-CoV-2 variants. Profiled with immunoSEQ multiplex PCR; TCRdb holds only in-frame clones, not every one. This table holds approximately 140,000 clones, 86% found once. The sample here was peripheral blood, taken after recovery from COVID-19. The receptors were gathered from a human donor who had recovered from COVID-19.

The CDR3 DNA reads TGTGCCAGCAGTGCGGACGCCAGCCCTAATCAGCCCCAGCATTTT. Its protein product is CASSADASPNQPQHF. The rearrangement uses TRBV2 and TRBJ1-5, with D unresolved. This CDR3 is built from 15 residues. Germline CDR1 and CDR2: SNHLY and FYNNEI. The V and J ends lost 4 bases and 4 bases respectively, with 14 bases between them.

This rearrangement joins TRBV9 to TRBJ2-3; TRBD2 matches 11 bases. Looked up from germline, CDR1 is SGDLS and CDR2 is YYNGEE. The CDR3 has 17 residues. J gave up 6 bases and V 4 bases, and 13 bases lay outside the gene matches. The CDR3 DNA is TGTGCCAGCAGCAAGTATAGCGGGGGGGTACCTTTGGATACGCAGTATTTT. Translating it yields CASSKYSGGVPLDTQYF.

The rearrangement links TRBV15 to TRBJ2-3; D unresolved. Trimming stripped 3 bases from V and 4 bases from J, with 14 bases between. Germline values: CDR1 LNHNV, CDR2 YYDKDF (reference sequence). The CDR3 consists of 15 residues. CDR3 DNA sequence: TGTGCCACCAGCAGGCCAGGTAGAGGTGCAGATACGCAGTATTTT. Encoded protein: CATSRPGRGADTQYF. Full variable domain (outside the CDR3, taken from reference TRBV15 and TRBJ2-3): DAMVIQNPRYQVTQFGKPVTLSCSQTLNHNVMYWYQQKSSQAPKLLFHYYDKDFNNEADTPDNFQSRRPNTSFCFLDIRSPGLGDTAMYLCATSRPGRGADTQYFGPGTRLTVL.

The J gene is TRBJ2-2, the V gene TRBV2, with 7 nucleotides matching TRBD1. Trimming took 7 bases from V and 2 from J; bases not matched to a gene: 7. CDR3 length: 15 amino acids. Germline CDR1 SNHLY, CDR2 FYNNEI. Written as DNA, the CDR3 is TGTGCCAGCATCAGAGACAGGGCCAACACCGGGGAGCTGTTTTTT. It translates to CASIRDRANTGELFF.

The gene calls are TRBV28 and TRBJ1-2, with D unresolved. The CDR3 length is 14 residues. The germline V and J ends were trimmed by 2 bases and 4 bases, with 11 bases remaining between them. CDR1 and CDR2 (germline): MDHEN, SYDVKM. CDR3 nucleotide sequence: TGTGCCAGCAGTTTACGGGGTGGTATCTATGGCTACACCTTC. Protein sequence: CASSLRGGIYGYTF.

The chain is built from TRBV5-1 and TRBJ1-6; TRBD1 might be the D (6 bases). From germline, CDR1 is SGHRS and CDR2 YFSETQ. CDR3 length: 13 amino acids. Trimming took off 6 bases at V and 5 bases at J, with 9 bases between the two ends. CDR3 residues: CASTGEDNSPLHF. For the CDR3, the DNA is TGCGCCAGCACAGGGGAAGATAATTCACCCCTCCACTTT.

The chain carries TRBV6-6 and TRBJ2-2; TRBD2 agrees at 10 bases. J gave up 5 bases and V 5 bases, and 5 bases lay outside the gene matches. CDR3 size: 15 residues. From germline, CDR1 is MNHNY and CDR2 SVGAGI (reference sequence). CDR3 region: CASSLGTSETGELFF. The CDR3 DNA is TGTGCCAGCAGTCTCGGGACTAGCGAAACCGGGGAGCTGTTTTTT.

The chain recombines TRBV5-1 with TRBJ2-2, with unresolved D. CDR3 length: 13 residues. Trimming shortened V by 3 bases and J by 2 bases, and 5 bases separated the two germline ends. Per germline, CDR1 SGHRS and CDR2 YFSETQ. CDR3 bases: TGCGCCAGCAGCTCCGAAAACACCGGGGAGCTGTTTTTT. It encodes CASSSENTGELFF.

The chain couples TRBV6-5 to TRBJ1-5; D not certain. The CDR3 sequence is 15 residues long. V gave up 4 bases and J gave up 0 bases, with 10 bases separating them. The germline V gene encodes CDR1 MNHEY and CDR2 SVGAGI. CDR3 sequence: CASSLQWDSNQPQHF. In DNA form, the CDR3 reads TGTGCCAGCAGTTTACAGTGGGATAGCAATCAGCCCCAGCATTTT.

This clone was seen more than once but under ten times. The J gene is TRBJ2-1, the V gene TRBV19; D is tentatively TRBD1 or TRBD2 (6 bases each). CDR1 and CDR2 from the germline V gene are LNHDA and SQIVND (reference sequence). The V gene lost 3 bases and the J gene lost 6 bases, with 12 bases spanning the gap. The CDR3 consists of 14 residues. The CDR3 is CASSIGGPGNEQFF. The CDR3 nucleotides read TGTGCCAGTAGTATTGGGGGGCCGGGCAATGAGCAGTTCTTC.

This clone was counted a few times. This sequence joins TRBV5-6 and TRBJ2-3; no reliable D call. V was clipped by 4 bases and J by 6 bases, with 9 bases between them. The germline gives CDR1 SGHDT, CDR2 YYEEEE. CDR3 length: 12 residues. The chain's CDR3 is CASSLVGDTQYF. As DNA, the CDR3 is TGTGCCAGCAGCCTCGTAGGGGATACGCAGTATTTT.

This chain joins TRBV3-1 (or the pseudogene TRBV3-2) and TRBJ2-1; 8 positions agree with TRBD2. The ends lost 6 bases at V and 5 bases at J; junction bases unmatched: 9. From germline, CDR1 is LGHDT and CDR2 YNNKEL (reference sequence). This CDR3 is 15 amino acids long. The CDR3 sequence is CASRPSGGQDNEQFF. CDR3 nucleotides: TGTGCCAGCAGGCCGTCGGGGGGGCAAGACAATGAGCAGTTCTTC.

V usage is TRBV10-2 and J usage is TRBJ1-1, with 7 bases matching TRBD1. The CDR3 runs to 15 residues. Trimming cost V 3 bases and J 4 bases; bases outside gene matches: 8. Per germline, CDR1 WSHSY and CDR2 SAAADI. CDR3 protein: CASSDQGRQGTEAFF. The CDR3 DNA reads TGCGCCAGCAGTGACCAGGGCCGACAGGGCACTGAAGCTTTCTTT.

This chain uses TRBV29-1 with TRBJ2-7; TRBD1 aligns across 8 bases. The V gene end was trimmed by 6 bases and the J gene end by 0 bases; junction bases not matched to a gene: 4. This CDR3 has 13 residues. Germline V CDR1 and CDR2: SQVTM, ANQGSEA. CDR3: CSVGDRSSYEQYF. CDR3 bases: TGCAGCGTCGGGGACAGGAGCTCCTACGAGCAGTACTTC.

This clone was counted once. This CDR3 reads CASSLGGRTDTQYF. The CDR3 bases are TGTGCCAGCAGTTTAGGGGGACGGACAGATACGCAGTATTTT. The gene calls are TRBV6-5 and TRBJ2-3; maybe TRBD1 (6 bases). CDR1 MNHEY and CDR2 SVGAGI come from the germline V gene. Trimming took 4 bases from V and 3 from J, leaving 11 bases between them. This CDR3 has 14 residues.

The CDR3 region is CASSIRGQPSYEQYF. CDR3 bases: TGCGCCAGCAGCATTCGGGGACAGCCTTCCTACGAGCAGTACTTC. The chain links TRBV5-1 to TRBJ2-7; 7 positions match TRBD1. The junction had 8 bases not matched to a gene; V was cut back by 4 bases and J by 1 base. The V gene's germline CDR1 is SGHRS and CDR2 YFSETQ. This CDR3 comprises 15 residues.

This clone came up a few times. The V gene is TRBV27, the J gene TRBJ1-6; D perhaps matches TRBD1 (6 bases). Germline V lookup: CDR1 MNHEY, CDR2 SMNVEV (reference sequence). This CDR3 has 15 amino acids. Trimming took 0 bases from V and 7 from J, leaving 10 bases between them. The DNA of the CDR3 is TGTGCCAGCAGTTTATCCTCTGGGGGCAATTCACCCCTCCACTTT. Translating gives CASSLSSGGNSPLHF.

V and J are TRBV7-2 and TRBJ1-2, with TRBD1 matching over 7 bases. In germline, CDR1 is SGHTA, CDR2 FQGNSA. The CDR3 spans 14 residues. J gave up 7 bases and V 5 bases, and 10 bases lay outside the gene matches. The CDR3 DNA reads as TGTGCCAGCAGCCTACAGGGGCGCGGATCTGGCTACACCTTC. Amino acid sequence: CASSLQGRGSGYTF.

The chain links TRBV11-2 to TRBJ1-4, with D unclear. V was trimmed by 1 base and J by 14 bases, leaving 11 bases between them. This CDR3 is built from 12 residues. Germline V gene lookup returns CDR1 SGHAT and CDR2 FQNNGV. DNA for the CDR3: TGTGCCAGCAGCTTAGCTCCGGAGTCCCTGTTTTTT. Amino acid sequence: CASSLAPESLFF.

This chain joins TRBV10-2 and TRBJ1-1; TRBD1 matches 7 bases. The CDR3 has 13 amino acids. The germline CDR1 and CDR2 sequences are WSHSY and SAAADI. The V and J ends lost 6 bases and 7 bases, in that order; junction bases with no gene match: 8. CDR3 DNA sequence: TGCGCCAGCAGGGAGACAGGGAGAATTGAAGCTTTCTTT. Protein sequence: CASRETGRIEAFF.

This sequence joins TRBV4-1 and TRBJ2-5, with TRBD2 matching over 10 bases. Trimming cost V 0 bases and J 5 bases; bases outside gene matches: 6. Germline assignment: CDR1 MGHRA and CDR2 YSYEKL. This CDR3 contains 16 residues. CDR3 DNA sequence: TGCGCCAGCAGCCAAGAACAAAGCGGGGGGGCGGAGACCCAGTACTTC. Amino acids: CASSQEQSGGAETQYF.

This sequence joins TRBV28 and TRBJ2-3, with a weak D call TRBD2 (8 bases). This CDR3 is built from 21 residues. The V gene lost 5 bases and the J gene lost 4 bases, with 34 bases spanning the gap. The V gene's germline CDR1 is MDHEN and CDR2 SYDVKM. The CDR3 bases are TGTGCCAGCAGTGTCCTTCCGGGAGGGACAGAGACTCAGTATCTCGCAGATACGCAGTATTTT. This gives the protein CASSVLPGGTETQYLADTQYF. The whole variable domain, remainder taken from reference TRBV28 and TRBJ2-3, is DVKVTQSSRYLVKRTGEKVFLECVQDMDHENMFWYRQDPGLGLRLIYFSYDVKMKEKGDIPEGYSVSREKKERFSLILESASTNQTSMYLCASSVLPGGTETQYLADTQYFGPGTRLTVL.

CDR3 DNA: TGTGCCAGCAGTTTAAAAGGGTGGATAGCCTATGGCTACACCTTC. Its protein is CASSLKGWIAYGYTF. J is TRBJ1-2 and V is TRBV28; D remains ambiguous. V lost 2 bases to trimming and J lost 4 bases, with 14 bases between them. This CDR3 has 15 amino acids. Germline-derived CDR1 and CDR2 are MDHEN and SYDVKM.

The CDR3 protein is CASSQALPVAAGYTF. CDR3 sequence (DNA): TGCGCCAGCAGCCAAGCCTTACCCGTGGCGGCTGGCTACACCTTC. The V call is TRBV4-3, the J call TRBJ1-2, with unresolved D. The germline V gene encodes CDR1 LGHNA and CDR2 YSLEER. Trimming cost V 1 base and J 7 bases, with 16 bases left between them. The CDR3 length is 15 residues.

The chain recombines TRBV9 with TRBJ2-7, with 9 positions matching TRBD1. The trim removed 3 bases at V and 3 bases at J, leaving 10 bases unmatched. Germline V gene lookup returns CDR1 SGDLS and CDR2 YYNGEE. CDR3 length: 16 residues. CDR3 sequence reads: CASSARPGQGVYEQYF. The CDR3 DNA reads TGTGCCAGCAGCGCCCGTCCGGGACAGGGTGTCTACGAGCAGTACTTC.

The V call is TRBV2, the J call TRBJ1-2, with 9 bases identical to TRBD1. V was pared by 5 bases and J by 3 bases, with 7 bases of the junction left unmatched. Germline V gives CDR1 SNHLY, CDR2 FYNNEI. CDR3 length equals 15 residues. CDR3 sequence: CASSPPGQGDYGYTF. The CDR3 DNA reads as TGTGCCAGCAGTCCCCCGGGACAGGGAGACTATGGCTACACCTTC.